This TCR beta chain was observed in a study of spatial heterogeneity in lung cancer. Whole-study results and caveats: Expanded intratumoral alpha and beta TCR counts tracked tumor mutation counts.

Every TCR cDNA molecule bore a unique molecular identifier. TCRdb processed the 5' RACE reads anew with MiXCR; each CDR3 protein has one entry. This sample carries around 5,800 distinct CDR3 sequences, 7.7% of them seen once, and the ten largest clones take 28%. This clonotype is medium-sized in the sample. Antigen: not known. With the library built for alpha chains, this beta chain is off target and its frequency is not meaningful. Time point given: sample taken at primary tumor resection. Donation came from 70 or so patients with untreated early-stage non-small cell lung cancer. Tumor, nontumor lung or frozen PBMC supplied whole RNA, sequenced without sorting. Germline assignment: CDR1 LGHNA and CDR2 YNFKEQ. V dropped 5 bases and J dropped 0 bases, with 20 bases sitting between them. This CDR3 has 19 amino acids.

The receptor's source is a female donor with early-stage non-small cell lung cancer. The sample here was lung tumor tissue, taken at surgery. The rearrangement links TRBV4-2 to TRBJ2-6; possibly TRBD2 for D (5 bases). CDR3 in amino acids: CASSSRVGTFSSGANVLTF. DNA of the CDR3: TGTGCCAGCAGCTCGCGGGTGGGCACCTTCTCCTCTGGGGCCAACGTCCTGACTTTC.